The T cell receptor (beta chain) under discussion was sequenced for a study of blood T cell repertoires in COVID-19. For the study at large: COVID-19 samples from acute and convalescent phases originated in the United States, Italy and Spain. The cDNA or gDNA used as material had been derived from T cells, B-cell-depleted T cells, or PBMCs.

Study processing details: Nucleated cell counts were estimated from reference gene primer amplification. Assay: immunoSEQ multiplex PCR; the TCRdb copy retains only in-frame clones and omits some. For V, J and clone size, that table is used; D and trimming come from the DNA. The profile shows about 300,000 clones, 86% of them singletons. Trimming pared 2 bases from V and 0 bases from J, leaving 11 bases between. The CDR3 consists of 15 residues. The germline V gene encodes CDR1 MNHNY and CDR2 SVGAGI (reference sequence). The source is a woman between 45 and 60 years old with acute or convalescent COVID-19. The sequenced material came from peripheral blood. The chain employs TRBV6-6 and TRBJ2-7; the D gene is possibly TRBD1 (6 bases). The CDR3 DNA sequence: TGTGCCAGCAGTTACCCAGGACAGAACTCCTACGAGCAGTACTTC. Translated: CASSYPGQNSYEQYF.